This TCR beta chain was observed in a study of CD8 T cells in Susac syndrome. From blood CD8+ and CD4+ T cells, TCR beta sequences were generated. Healthy donors served as the controls. They were matched for age and sex. RNA, at about 0.5 to 1 ug, was reverse transcribed with random hexamers. immunoSEQ multiplex PCR amplified TCR beta CDR3 across 54 Vbeta, 13 Jbeta. MiXCR was run by TCRdb on the immunoSEQ multiplex PCR reads, yielding one entry per CDR3 protein. The sample includes roughly 28,000 distinct CDR3 sequences, approximately 94% of them seen just once. The length of the CDR3 is 16 residues. Trimming removed 0 bases from V and 5 bases from J, with 14 bases in between. Germline V CDR1 and CDR2: LGHNA, YSLEER.

The sample comprised CD8+ T cells from PBMCs. This clonotype was sampled from a human donor in good health. This chain connects TRBV4-3 to TRBJ2-1; D remains unclear. CDR3 coding DNA: TGCGCCAGCAGCCAAGAGACCTTATCCACCGACAATGAGCAGTTCTTC. Translated: CASSQETLSTDNEQFF.